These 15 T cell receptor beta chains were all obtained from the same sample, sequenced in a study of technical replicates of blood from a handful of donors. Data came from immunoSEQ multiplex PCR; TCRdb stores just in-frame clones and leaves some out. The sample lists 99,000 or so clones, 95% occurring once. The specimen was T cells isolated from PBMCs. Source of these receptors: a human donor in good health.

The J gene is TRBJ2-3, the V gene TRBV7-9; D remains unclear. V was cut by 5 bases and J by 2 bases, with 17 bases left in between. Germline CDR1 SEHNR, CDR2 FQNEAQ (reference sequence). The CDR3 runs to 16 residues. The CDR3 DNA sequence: TGTGCCAGCAGCGTAAACCTAGTCCCCCCCACAGATACGCAGTATTTT. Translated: CASSVNLVPPTDTQYF.

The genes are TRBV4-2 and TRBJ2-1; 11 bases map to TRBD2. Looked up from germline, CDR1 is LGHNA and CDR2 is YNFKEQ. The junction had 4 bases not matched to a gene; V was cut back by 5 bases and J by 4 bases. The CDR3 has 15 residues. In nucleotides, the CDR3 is TGTGCCAGCAGCGGGGGGACTAGCGGTTACAATGAGCAGTTCTTC. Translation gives CASSGGTSGYNEQFF.

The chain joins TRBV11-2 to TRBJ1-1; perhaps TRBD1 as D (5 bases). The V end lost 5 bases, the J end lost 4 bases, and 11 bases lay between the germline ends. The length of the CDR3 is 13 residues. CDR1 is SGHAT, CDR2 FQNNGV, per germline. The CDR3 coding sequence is TGTGCCAGCAGCGGCCAGGGCGGCACTGAAGCTTTCTTT. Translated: CASSGQGGTEAFF.

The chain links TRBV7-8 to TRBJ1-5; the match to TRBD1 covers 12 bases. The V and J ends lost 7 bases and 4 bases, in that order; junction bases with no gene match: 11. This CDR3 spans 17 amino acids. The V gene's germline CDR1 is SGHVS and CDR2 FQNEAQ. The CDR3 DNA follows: TGTGCCAGCAACAACGCTAGGGACAGGGGGCCGAATCAGCCCCAGCATTTT. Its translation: CASNNARDRGPNQPQHF. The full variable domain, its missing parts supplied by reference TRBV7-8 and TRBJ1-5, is GAGVSQSPRYKVAKRGQDVALRCDPISGHVSLFWYQQALGQGPEFLTYFQNEAQLDKSGLPSDRFFAERPEGSVSTLKIQRTQQEDSAVYLCASNNARDRGPNQPQHFGDGTRLSIL.

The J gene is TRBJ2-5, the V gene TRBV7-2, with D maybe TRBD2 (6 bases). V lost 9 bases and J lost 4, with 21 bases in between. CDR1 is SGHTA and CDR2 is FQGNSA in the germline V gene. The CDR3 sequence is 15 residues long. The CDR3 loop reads CASRWNGGKGETQYF. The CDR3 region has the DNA TGTGCCAGTAGGTGGAACGGGGGAAAGGGAGAGACCCAGTACTTC.

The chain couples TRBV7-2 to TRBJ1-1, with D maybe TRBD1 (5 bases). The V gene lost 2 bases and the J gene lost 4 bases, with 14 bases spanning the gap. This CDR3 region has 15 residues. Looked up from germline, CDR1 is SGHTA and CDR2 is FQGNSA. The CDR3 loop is CASSLSVRVATEAFF. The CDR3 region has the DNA TGTGCCAGCAGCTTATCGGTCAGGGTCGCCACTGAAGCTTTCTTT.

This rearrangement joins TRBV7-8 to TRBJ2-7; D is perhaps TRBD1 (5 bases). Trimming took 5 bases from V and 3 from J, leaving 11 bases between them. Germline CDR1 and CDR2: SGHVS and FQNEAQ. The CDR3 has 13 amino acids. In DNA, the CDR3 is TGTGCCAGCAGCCCCCGGCAGGGCTACGAGCAGTACTTC. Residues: CASSPRQGYEQYF.

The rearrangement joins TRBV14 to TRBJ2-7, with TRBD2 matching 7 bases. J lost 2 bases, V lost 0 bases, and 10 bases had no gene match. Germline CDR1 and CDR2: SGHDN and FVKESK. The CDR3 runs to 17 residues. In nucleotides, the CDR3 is TGTGCCAGCAGCCAAGATAGGGCCGGGACTACGACCTACGAGCAGTACTTC. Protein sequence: CASSQDRAGTTTYEQYF.

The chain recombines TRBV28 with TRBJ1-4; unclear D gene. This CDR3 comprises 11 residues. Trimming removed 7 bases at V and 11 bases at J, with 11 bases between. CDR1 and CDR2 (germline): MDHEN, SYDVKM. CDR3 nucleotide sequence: TGTGCCAGCACCACGACGGGGAAACTGTTTTTT. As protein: CASTTTGKLFF.

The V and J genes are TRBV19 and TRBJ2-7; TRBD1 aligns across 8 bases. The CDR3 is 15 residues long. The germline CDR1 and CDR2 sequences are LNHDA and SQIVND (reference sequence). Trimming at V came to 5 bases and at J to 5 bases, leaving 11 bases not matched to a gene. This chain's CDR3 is CASSAGTGPDDEQYF. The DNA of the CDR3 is TGTGCCAGTAGTGCCGGGACAGGCCCAGACGACGAGCAGTACTTC.

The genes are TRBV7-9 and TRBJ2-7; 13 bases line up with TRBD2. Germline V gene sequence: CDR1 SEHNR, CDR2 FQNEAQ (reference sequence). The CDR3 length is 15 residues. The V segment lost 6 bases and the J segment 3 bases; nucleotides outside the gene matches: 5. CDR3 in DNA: TGTGCCAGCAGTCCGGGACTAGCGGGACTCTACGAGCAGTACTTC. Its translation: CASSPGLAGLYEQYF.

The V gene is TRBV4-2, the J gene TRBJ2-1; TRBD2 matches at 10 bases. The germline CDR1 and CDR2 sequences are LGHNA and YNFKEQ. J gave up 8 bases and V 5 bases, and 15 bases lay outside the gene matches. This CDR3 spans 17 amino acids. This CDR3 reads CASSERGTSVISDEQFF. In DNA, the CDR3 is TGTGCCAGCAGCGAGAGGGGGACTAGCGTTATATCGGATGAGCAGTTCTTC.

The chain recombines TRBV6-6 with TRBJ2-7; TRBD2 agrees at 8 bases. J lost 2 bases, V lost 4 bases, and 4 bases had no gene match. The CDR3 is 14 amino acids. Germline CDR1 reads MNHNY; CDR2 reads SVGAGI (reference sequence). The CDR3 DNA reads TGTGCCAGCAGTTTACTAGCGGCAACCTACGAGCAGTACTTC. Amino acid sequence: CASSLLAATYEQYF.

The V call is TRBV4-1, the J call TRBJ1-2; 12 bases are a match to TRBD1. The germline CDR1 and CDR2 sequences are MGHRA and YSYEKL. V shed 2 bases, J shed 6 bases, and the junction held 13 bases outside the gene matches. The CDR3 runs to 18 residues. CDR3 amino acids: CASSQPGQGAKVKNGYTF. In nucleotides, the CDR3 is TGCGCCAGCAGCCAACCGGGACAGGGGGCGAAAGTGAAGAATGGCTACACCTTC.

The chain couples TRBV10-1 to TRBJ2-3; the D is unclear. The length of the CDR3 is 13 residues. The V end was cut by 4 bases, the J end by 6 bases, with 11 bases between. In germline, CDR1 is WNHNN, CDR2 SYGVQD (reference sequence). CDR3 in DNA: TGCGCCAGCAGTGGAGGTTCTCCCGATACGCAGTATTTT. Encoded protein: CASSGGSPDTQYF.